The present T cell receptor (beta chain) was sequenced within a study of T cells in localized non-small cell lung cancer. Generated by immunoSEQ multiplex PCR, the TCRdb table keeps only in-frame clones and is missing some. There are about 28,000 clones in the sample; about 90% occur only once, and 2.5% to 3% lies in the top ten. This clone was observed a single time. The material sequenced was peripheral blood, taken before any cancer treatment. The sequence was collected from a woman aged 18-49 years with stage I lung adenocarcinoma.

The CDR3 is CASSLDAGQGQDGYTF. CDR3 DNA sequence: TGTGCCAGCAGCTTAGATGCTGGACAGGGTCAAGATGGCTACACCTTC. The rearrangement links TRBV7-9 to TRBJ1-2; the match to TRBD1 covers 8 bases. Germline CDR1 reads SEHNR; CDR2 reads FQNEAQ (reference sequence). There are 16 residues in the CDR3. Unmatched junction bases numbered 10, after V lost 1 base and J lost 6 bases.